Listed below are T cell receptor beta chains from one sample, sequenced in a study of blood T cells in healthy people across ages. TCRdb re-called the 5' RACE reads with MiXCR, one entry per CDR3 protein. Of fewer than 750,000 distinct CDR3 sequences in the sample, 40% to 50% were seen once. The sequenced sample was blood. These receptors were collected from a man older than 75 in good health. CDR3s include the opening cysteine and the closing phenylalanine or tryptophan. D genes are given only for firm matches. Clone size appears in some rows only: once, few, many, or a class for an expanded clone.

V gene	D gene	J gene	clone size	CDR3 protein	CDR3 DNA
TRBV12-3/TRBV12-4	.	TRBJ2-3	.	CASSRRLSTDTQYF	TGTGCCAGCAGCCGACGACTTAGCACAGATACGCAGTATTTT
TRBV28	.	TRBJ2-3	few	CATGQSTDTQYF	TGTGCCACCGGGCAAAGCACAGATACGCAGTATTTT
TRBV7-9	TRBD1	TRBJ1-1	few	CASSSRTGWDTEAFF	TGTGCCAGCAGCTCCCGGACAGGGTGGGACACTGAAGCTTTCTTT
TRBV4-3	.	TRBJ1-1	.	CASSHRMPGLAFF	TGCGCCAGCAGCCACCGGATGCCAGGGCTAGCTTTCTTT
TRBV7-9	TRBD1	TRBJ2-7	.	CAGSPPGQIYEQYF	TGTGCCGGCAGCCCCCCGGGACAGATCTACGAGCAGTACTTC
TRBV7-2	.	TRBJ1-6	few	CASSPANSRPLHF	TGTGCCAGCAGCCCGGCTAATTCCCGGCCCCTCCACTTT
TRBV2	.	TRBJ1-2	few	CASKERRNYYGYTF	TGTGCCAGCAAGGAACGGCGGAATTACTATGGCTACACCTTC
TRBV7-2	TRBD2	TRBJ2-6	few	CASSAASGRAAGANVLTF	TGTGCCAGCAGCGCCGCTAGCGGGAGGGCCGCTGGGGCCAACGTCCTGACTTTC
TRBV7-2	.	TRBJ2-7	few	CASSLAGSLSGEQYF	TGTGCCAGCAGCTTAGCGGGCAGCCTTAGTGGAGAGCAGTACTTC
TRBV6-1	TRBD1	TRBJ2-7	.	CASSEALGQGSYEQYF	TGTGCCAGCAGTGAAGCGCTGGGACAGGGATCCTACGAGCAGTACTTC
TRBV7-2	.	TRBJ2-1	.	CASSGLGQNEQFF	TGTGCCAGCAGCGGTCTAGGCCAGAATGAGCAGTTCTTC
TRBV3-1	TRBD2	TRBJ2-5	.	CASSQGSGRRRETQYF	TGTGCCAGCAGCCAGGGTAGCGGGAGGAGGCGGGAGACCCAGTACTTC
TRBV7-6	TRBD1	TRBJ2-7	.	CASSLGWDRGSYEQYF	TGTGCCAGCAGCTTAGGATGGGACAGGGGTTCCTACGAGCAGTACTTC
TRBV4-3	.	TRBJ1-2	few	CASSQDSWQIYGYTF	TGCGCCAGCAGCCAAGACTCGTGGCAGATCTATGGCTACACCTTC
TRBV7-9	.	TRBJ1-1	.	CASSLRQGGTEAFF	TGTGCCAGCAGCCTTCGCCAAGGCGGCACTGAAGCTTTCTTT
TRBV6-5	.	TRBJ1-2	.	CACSYERNYGYTF	TGTGCCTGCAGTTACGAGCGAAACTACGGCTACACCTTC
TRBV30	.	TRBJ2-2	.	CAWSPGGTGELFF	TGTGCCTGGAGTCCTGGGGGGACCGGGGAGCTGTTTTTT
TRBV20-1	.	TRBJ2-7	.	CSASHSSREQYF	TGCAGTGCTAGTCATAGCTCGCGGGAGCAGTACTTC
TRBV7-2	TRBD1	TRBJ2-3	few	CASSSTGTGADTQYF	TGTGCCAGCAGCTCGACCGGGACAGGTGCAGATACGCAGTATTTT
TRBV6-2/TRBV6-3	.	TRBJ2-1	.	CASRGSGGDEQFF	TGTGCCAGCAGGGGGAGCGGAGGGGATGAGCAGTTCTTC
TRBV3-1	TRBD2	TRBJ2-1	few	CASSQDLAGGSYNEQFF	TGTGCCAGCAGCCAAGATCTGGCGGGAGGTTCCTACAATGAGCAGTTCTTC
TRBV18	.	TRBJ1-5	.	CASSHGGPEGSQPQHF	TGTGCCAGCTCACACGGGGGCCCCGAGGGTAGTCAGCCCCAGCATTTT
TRBV7-8	TRBD2	TRBJ2-1	.	CASKLAGGNEQFF	TGTGCCAGCAAACTAGCGGGAGGAAATGAGCAGTTCTTC
TRBV6-1	.	TRBJ2-3	.	CASSLLHWPRRSDTQYF	TGTGCCAGCAGTCTTCTTCATTGGCCCCGGAGGTCAGATACGCAGTATTTT
TRBV27	.	TRBJ2-7	.	CASRKQGTYEQYF	TGTGCCAGCAGGAAACAGGGAACCTACGAGCAGTACTTC
TRBV28	.	TRBJ2-6	once	CASRGWGSSGANVLTF	TGTGCCAGCAGGGGTTGGGGAAGCTCTGGGGCCAACGTCCTGACTTTC
TRBV29-1	TRBD1	TRBJ2-1	many	CSGGTGVNEQFF	TGCAGCGGGGGGACAGGGGTGAATGAGCAGTTCTTC
TRBV12-3/TRBV12-4	.	TRBJ2-5	.	CASSLSGTRETQYF	TGTGCCAGCAGTTTATCAGGGACCCGAGAGACCCAGTACTTC
TRBV6-1	.	TRBJ1-5	.	CAIGGGYNQPQHF	TGTGCCATCGGGGGGGGGTACAATCAGCCCCAGCATTTT